A selection of T cell receptor beta chains follows, all from one sample in a study of siplizumab effects on memory and regulatory T cells. Generated by immunoSEQ multiplex PCR, the TCRdb table keeps only in-frame clones and is missing some. Found here are 100,000 or so clones, roughly 94% of them singletons; the top ten hold around 1.5%. Sequencing used non-Treg CD4+ T cells sorted from blood. These receptors were obtained from a human donor in good health. Each CDR3 is given with its conserved first and last residue. The D gene is left open where the match is weak. Rows may omit the clone size; those that give it use once, few, many or a size class.

D gene,clone size,J gene,CDR3 length,V gene,CDR3 DNA,CDR3 protein
NA,NA,TRBJ2-5,13,TRBV5-1,TGCGCCAGCAGCTTAAGTTACCAAGAGACCCAGTACTTC,CASSLSYQETQYF
TRBD1,once,TRBJ2-5,14,TRBV7-2,TGTGCCAGCAGCTCGGACAGGGGTCAAGAGACCCAGTACTTC,CASSSDRGQETQYF
NA,NA,TRBJ1-4,15,TRBV5-1,TGCGCCAGCAGCTTGGATCCAGCAACTAATGAAAAACTGTTTTTT,CASSLDPATNEKLFF
NA,NA,TRBJ2-3,14,TRBV7-9,TGTGCCAGCGGACACGGACTTCTCACAGATACGCAGTATTTT,CASGHGLLTDTQYF
NA,few,TRBJ2-5,16,TRBV15,TGTGCCACCAGCAACTGGGGAGGGGGAGGCCAGGAGACCCAGTACTTC,CATSNWGGGGQETQYF
NA,NA,TRBJ2-7,14,TRBV28,TGTGCCAGCAGTTCTGTCAGGGAGAGATACGAGCAGTACTTC,CASSSVRERYEQYF
NA,NA,TRBJ1-1,15,TRBV7-3,TGTGCCAGCAGTTTACTGGGGGGTACCAACACTGAAGCTTTCTTT,CASSLLGGTNTEAFF
NA,NA,TRBJ1-1,15,TRBV7-3,TGTGCCAGCAGCTTAACGTCGGGGGGGAACACTGAAGCTTTCTTT,CASSLTSGGNTEAFF
NA,NA,TRBJ2-5,16,TRBV5-1,TGCGCCAGCAGCTTGGAGGTAGGGCAGGGATCGAAGACCCAGTACTTC,CASSLEVGQGSKTQYF
NA,NA,TRBJ2-7,17,TRBV27,TGTGCCAGCAGCTCCTACGCGACAGGTCGGTATTCCTACGAGCAGTACTTC,CASSSYATGRYSYEQYF
TRBD1,NA,TRBJ2-1,15,TRBV11-2,TGTGCCAGCAGCTTAGCCGGACAGGGTTACAATGAGCAGTTCTTC,CASSLAGQGYNEQFF
TRBD1,NA,TRBJ2-7,15,TRBV5-1,TGCGCCAGCAGGCTAGAAGGACAGGGAGCCTACGAGCAGTACTTC,CASRLEGQGAYEQYF
NA,NA,TRBJ2-3,12,TRBV5-4,TGTGCCAGCAGTAGATCGACAGATACGCAGTATTTT,CASSRSTDTQYF
NA,NA,TRBJ2-7,15,TRBV7-9,TGTGCCAGCAGCTTTGAGGCTAGTGCGTTCTCCGAGCAGTACTTC,CASSFEASAFSEQYF
NA,NA,TRBJ2-7,12,TRBV18,TGTGCCAGCTCACCGGCGGGTTACGAGCAGTACTTC,CASSPAGYEQYF
NA,NA,TRBJ1-5,14,TRBV15,TGTGCCACCAGCAGAGATAGGGGTTACCAGCCCCAGCATTTT,CATSRDRGYQPQHF
NA,NA,TRBJ1-2,14,TRBV6-1,TGTGCCAGCAGTGTGGGTCCCCGCCAGTCCGGCTACACCTTC,CASSVGPRQSGYTF
TRBD1,NA,TRBJ2-2,16,TRBV19,TGTGCCAGTACTACAACCGGGACAGGGCGTACTGGGGAGCTGTTTTTT,CASTTTGTGRTGELFF
TRBD2,NA,TRBJ2-7,16,TRBV14,TGTGCCAGCAGCCAAGCCGGACTAGCGGCCCACTACGAGCAGTACTTC,CASSQAGLAAHYEQYF
NA,NA,TRBJ2-4,17,TRBV18,TGTGCCAGCTCAACAAGCAGGGCGCAAGGACGATTCAACATTCAGTACTTC,CASSTSRAQGRFNIQYF
TRBD1,NA,TRBJ2-7,13,TRBV5-1,TGCGCCAGCAGCGTCCGAACAGGGGGCGAGCAGTACTTC,CASSVRTGGEQYF
NA,NA,TRBJ1-5,17,TRBV4-2,TGTGCCAGCAGCCAAGAAATCACAGGGATGGGCAATCAGCCCCAGCATTTT,CASSQEITGMGNQPQHF
TRBD2,NA,TRBJ2-7,15,TRBV18,TGTGCCAGCTCACCACCGAGCGGGGGTGGGTACGAGCAGTACTTC,CASSPPSGGGYEQYF
TRBD1,NA,TRBJ2-2,20,TRBV5-1,TGCGCCAGCAGCTTGGGAATTGGGACAGGAACGCGAAGGGACACCGGGGAGCTGTTTTTT,CASSLGIGTGTRRDTGELFF
NA,NA,TRBJ2-7,15,TRBV15,TGTGCCACCAGCAGAGATAGGCGCCAGAGCTACGAGCAGTACTTC,CATSRDRRQSYEQYF
NA,NA,TRBJ2-7,16,TRBV11-2,TGTGCCAGCAGCTTAGACTCCTCGACAGTCGCCTACGAGCAGTACTTC,CASSLDSSTVAYEQYF
TRBD1,NA,TRBJ2-7,15,TRBV5-1,TGCGCCAGCAGCGTAGGGACAGGAGGCGGCTACGAGCAGTACTTC,CASSVGTGGGYEQYF
NA,NA,TRBJ1-1,9,TRBV20-1,TGCAGTGCTAGGAGTGAAGCTTTCTTT,CSARSEAFF
NA,NA,TRBJ2-4,15,TRBV15,TGTGCCACCAGCCGGTCAGGGACGGCCAAAAACATTCAGTACTTC,CATSRSGTAKNIQYF
NA,once,TRBJ1-5,14,TRBV6-4,TGTGCCAGCAGTGAGGGGGGGGGCAATCAGCCCCAGCATTTT,CASSEGGGNQPQHF
NA,NA,TRBJ2-7,12,TRBV7-9,TGTGCCAGCAGCCCCCTAGCGTACGAGCAGTACTTC,CASSPLAYEQYF
NA,NA,TRBJ2-2,12,TRBV29-1,TGCAGCGTCTCTCAGGGGACCGGGGAGCTGTTTTTT,CSVSQGTGELFF
NA,NA,TRBJ2-1,10,TRBV20-1,TGCAGTGCTAGAGATTATGAGCAGTTCTTC,CSARDYEQFF
TRBD1,NA,TRBJ2-7,14,TRBV19,TGTGCCAGTAGTACCGGACAGGGATCCTACGAGCAGTACTTC,CASSTGQGSYEQYF
TRBD1,NA,TRBJ1-5,16,TRBV5-5,TGTGCCAGCAGCCCGACAGGGGAGGGGGTAGGTCAGCCCCAGCATTTT,CASSPTGEGVGQPQHF
NA,once,TRBJ1-3,14,TRBV6-5,TGTGCCAGCAGCCGGAGTTATACTGGAAACACCATATATTTT,CASSRSYTGNTIYF
TRBD2,NA,TRBJ2-3,15,TRBV7-3,TGTGCCAGCAGCTTAGGGACTAGTCTTGGCGTTACGCAGTATTTT,CASSLGTSLGVTQYF
NA,NA,TRBJ2-2,11,TRBV2,TGTGCCAGCATAGCGATCGGGGAGCTGTTTTTT,CASIAIGELFF
NA,NA,TRBJ2-5,12,TRBV5-1,TGCGCCAGCAGCTGGTACCAAGAGACCCAGTACTTC,CASSWYQETQYF
TRBD1,NA,TRBJ2-2,14,TRBV5-1,TGCGCCAGCAGCCCCCAGACAGGGGCCGGGGAGCTGTTTTTT,CASSPQTGAGELFF
TRBD1,NA,TRBJ2-3,16,TRBV7-6,TGTGCCAGCAGCTACCCCACAGGGGGCGGCACAGATACGCAGTATTTT,CASSYPTGGGTDTQYF
NA,once,TRBJ1-2,12,TRBV5-1,TGCGCCAGCAGCTTGGTGAACTATGGCTACACCTTC,CASSLVNYGYTF
TRBD1,NA,TRBJ2-1,14,TRBV6-5,TGTGCCAGCTCCAGGGACAGGGGACGGAATGAGCAGTTCTTC,CASSRDRGRNEQFF
TRBD1,once,TRBJ2-4,16,TRBV7-9,TGTGCCAGCAGCTCAACCGGACAGGGAGGCAAAAACATTCAGTACTTC,CASSSTGQGGKNIQYF
NA,NA,TRBJ2-5,13,TRBV5-4,TGTGCCAGCAGCCCCGCCGGCCTGGAGACCCAGTACTTC,CASSPAGLETQYF
NA,NA,TRBJ2-7,14,TRBV6-4,TGTGCCATCCCCAAATGGGACGCATCCAGCGAGCAGTACTTC,CAIPKWDASSEQYF
TRBD1,NA,TRBJ1-2,13,TRBV7-8,TGTGCCAGCAGCTTTCAGGGGGACTATGGCTACACCTTC,CASSFQGDYGYTF
TRBD2,NA,TRBJ2-1,15,TRBV5-6,TGTGCCAGCAGAAGGACTAGCGGGAGCTACAATGAGCAGTTCTTC,CASRRTSGSYNEQFF
NA,NA,TRBJ1-1,15,TRBV14,TGTGCCAGCAGCCAAGATCATAGTTCGAACACTGAAGCTTTCTTT,CASSQDHSSNTEAFF
TRBD2,NA,TRBJ2-1,14,TRBV7-3,TGTGCCAGCAGCCAACTAGCGGGGGAAGGTGAGCAGTTCTTC,CASSQLAGEGEQFF
NA,once,TRBJ1-2,12,TRBV28,TGTGCCAGCAGTTTCCTAGGGTATGGCTACACCTTC,CASSFLGYGYTF
NA,NA,TRBJ2-7,14,TRBV30,TGTGCCTGGAAGGTCCAGGGGGGGACCTACGAGCAGTACTTC,CAWKVQGGTYEQYF
NA,NA,TRBJ1-1,14,TRBV11-3,TGTGCCAGCGGTATAGGAGGGACCGGGACTGAAGCTTTCTTT,CASGIGGTGTEAFF
NA,NA,TRBJ2-1,13,TRBV27,TGTGCCAGCAGTTTTCGGGCTACCAATGAGCAGTTCTTC,CASSFRATNEQFF